This T cell receptor beta chain comes out of a study of blood T cell repertoires in COVID-19. Authors' processing steps: Cell counts per sample came from amplifying reference gene primers. Sequencing was performed with immunoSEQ multiplex PCR; in TCRdb, only in-frame clones are kept and a portion is missing. That table gives V, J and clone size, and the DNA gave D and trimming. The table lists some 64,000 clones, roughly 80% of them singletons. Germline lookup yields CDR1 SGHTA and CDR2 FQGTGA. The CDR3 contains 14 residues. V dropped 5 bases and J dropped 1 base, with 10 bases sitting between them. Sequenced: peripheral blood. The sequence was collected from a man aged 60 to 75 with COVID-19, enrolled during active disease. The chain is built from TRBV7-3 and TRBJ2-3; a possible D gene is TRBD2 (6 bases). The CDR3 coding sequence is TGTGCCAGCAGCCGCCCGGGGGGCACAGATACGCAGTATTTT. This sequence encodes CASSRPGGTDTQYF.